This TCR beta chain appears in the sequencing data of a study of T cells after yellow fever vaccination. Overall study context: Where fractions had low cell numbers, libraries were prepared from them with the SMART-Seq v4 Ultra Low Input RNA kit.

TCR cDNA, made by 5'RACE template switching, carried an added universal primer site and UMIs. MiXCR was run by TCRdb on the 5' RACE reads, yielding one entry per CDR3 protein. Among under 250,000 distinct CDR3 sequences listed, 3.2% were seen once. From germline, CDR1 is LGHNA and CDR2 YNFKEQ. Between the trimmed V and J ends, which lost 3 bases and 0 bases, there was a span of 15 bases. The length of the CDR3 is 17 residues. This clonotype was detected only a few times. The target antigen is unknown. The study's findings and limits: Repertoires obtained by FACS sorting could include abundant clonotypes that entered as contaminants from the bulk population.

The V call is TRBV4-2, the J call TRBJ1-3; D is undetermined. Source: CD4+ T cells sorted from PBMCs, taken 10 days after the yellow fever booster vaccination. This clonotype was obtained from a man younger than 35 who received the YFV17D yellow fever vaccine. Here the CDR3 DNA reads TGTGCCAGCAGCCATCCTAGATCAGACGACTCTGGAAACACCATATATTTT. As protein: CASSHPRSDDSGNTIYF.